This T cell receptor beta chain was sequenced during a study of response to subunit inactivated influenza vaccine. Whole-study results and caveats: Each seasonal influenza vaccination recruits few new T cells, the authors suggested.

The CDR3 contains 14 residues. V gave up 5 bases and J gave up 7 bases, with 17 bases separating them. Looked up from germline, CDR1 is SGHVS and CDR2 is FNYEAQ. One entry per CDR3 protein, called by TCRdb with MiXCR from the RT-PCR reads. Found here are fewer than 550,000 distinct CDR3 sequences, 25% of them singletons; the top ten hold 1.5% to 2%. About this clonotype itself: Its antigen is unidentified.

The sequenced sample was CD4+ T cells sorted from PBMCs, obtained roughly 5 days after vaccination. The receptor's source is a man in his forties or fifties who received an inactivated influenza vaccine. The rearrangement uses TRBV7-6 and TRBJ2-5; weak D call: TRBD1 (5 bases). The CDR3 spells CASSLNQGTGTQYF. The CDR3 nucleotides are TGTGCCAGCAGCCTAAATCAGGGAACGGGGACCCAGTACTTC.